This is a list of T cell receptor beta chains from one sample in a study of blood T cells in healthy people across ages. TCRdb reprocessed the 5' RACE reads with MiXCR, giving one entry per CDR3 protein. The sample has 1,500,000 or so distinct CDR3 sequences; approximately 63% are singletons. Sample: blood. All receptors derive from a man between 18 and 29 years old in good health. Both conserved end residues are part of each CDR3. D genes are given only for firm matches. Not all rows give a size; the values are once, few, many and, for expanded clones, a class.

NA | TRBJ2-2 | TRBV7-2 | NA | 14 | TGTGCCAGCAGCTTAGTAGGAGGGGCCGGGGAGCTGTTTTTT | CASSLVGGAGELFF
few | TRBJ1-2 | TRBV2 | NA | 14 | TGTGCCAGCAGCGAACAGCAACTTGTCTATGGCTACACCTTC | CASSEQQLVYGYTF
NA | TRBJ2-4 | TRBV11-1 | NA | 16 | TGTGCCAGCAGCTTAAACCCGGGGTCAGCCAAAAACATTCAGTACTTC | CASSLNPGSAKNIQYF
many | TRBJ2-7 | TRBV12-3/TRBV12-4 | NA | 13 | TGTGCCAGCAGTTTTACAGCCGCCTACGAGCAGTACTTC | CASSFTAAYEQYF
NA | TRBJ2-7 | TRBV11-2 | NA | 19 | TGTGCCAGCAGCTTAGACCGGGACACGGAGACCATGTTGGCCTACGAGCAGTACTTC | CASSLDRDTETMLAYEQYF
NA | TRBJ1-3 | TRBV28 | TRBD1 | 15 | TGTGCCAGCAGTTCCTCCGGACAGGGACGAAACACCATATATTTT | CASSSSGQGRNTIYF
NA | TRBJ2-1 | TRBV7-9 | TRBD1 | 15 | TGTGCCAGCAGCTCCAAACAGGGGAAATACAATGAGCAGTTCTTC | CASSSKQGKYNEQFF
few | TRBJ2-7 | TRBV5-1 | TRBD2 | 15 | TGCGCCAGCAGCTTGGCGGCTAGCGGGGGCTACGAGCAGTACTTC | CASSLAASGGYEQYF
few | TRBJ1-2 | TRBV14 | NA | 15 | TGTGCCAGCAGCCAAGCCGCCAGGGGTTTCAATGGCTACACCTTC | CASSQAARGFNGYTF
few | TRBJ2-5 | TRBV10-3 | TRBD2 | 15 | TGTGCCATCAGTGCCGGGACTAGCGGGAAAGAGACCCAGTACTTC | CAISAGTSGKETQYF
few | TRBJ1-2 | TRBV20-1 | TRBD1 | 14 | TGCAGTGCAGGACGAAGGACAGGTGGGCATGGCTACACCTTC | CSAGRRTGGHGYTF
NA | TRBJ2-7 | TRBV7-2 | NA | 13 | TGTGCCAGCAGCTTATACTTAAACTACGAGCAGTACTTC | CASSLYLNYEQYF
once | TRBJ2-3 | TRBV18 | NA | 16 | TGTGCCAGCTCACCATCAGTGGGGGGCTTCACAGATACGCAGTATTTT | CASSPSVGGFTDTQYF
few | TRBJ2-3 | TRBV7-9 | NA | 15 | TGTGCCAGCAGCTTAGCGCTGGGTCGGGCAGATACGCAGTATTTT | CASSLALGRADTQYF
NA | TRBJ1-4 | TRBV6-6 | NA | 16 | TGTGCCAGCAGTGGACCCGCGACCGCAACTAATGAAAAACTGTTTTTT | CASSGPATATNEKLFF
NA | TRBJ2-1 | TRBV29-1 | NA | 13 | TGCAGCTTCAGTAGGCCAACCTACAATGAGCAGTTCTTC | CSFSRPTYNEQFF
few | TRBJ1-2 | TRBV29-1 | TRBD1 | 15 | TGCAGCGTCCTCCTCCTGACAGGGCTACACTATGGCTACACCTTC | CSVLLLTGLHYGYTF
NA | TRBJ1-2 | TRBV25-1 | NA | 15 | TGTGCCAGCAGTGAGTACGGGGATGCATACTATGGCTACACCTTC | CASSEYGDAYYGYTF
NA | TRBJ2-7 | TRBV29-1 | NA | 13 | TGCAGCGTTGAAGGCGAAGGCGGTTACGAGCAGTACTTC | CSVEGEGGYEQYF
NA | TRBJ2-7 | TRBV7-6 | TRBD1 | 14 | TGTGCCAGCAGTTTTAGGACAGGACCCTACGAGCAGTACTTC | CASSFRTGPYEQYF
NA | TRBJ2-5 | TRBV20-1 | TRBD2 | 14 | TGCAGTGCCTGCCCAGCTAGCGGACCTGGGCCCCAGTACTTC | CSACPASGPGPQYF
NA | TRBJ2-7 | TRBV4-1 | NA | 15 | TGCGCCAGCAGCCAAGGAGGAGGGGGCGAGTACGAGCAGTACTTC | CASSQGGGGEYEQYF
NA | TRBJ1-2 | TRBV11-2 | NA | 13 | TGTGCCAGCAGCCCCGCCCATGGCTATGGCTACACCTTC | CASSPAHGYGYTF
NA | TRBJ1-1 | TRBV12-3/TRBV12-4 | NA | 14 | TGTGCCAGCAGAGACGCGGCCTGGGGCACTGAAGCTTTCTTT | CASRDAAWGTEAFF
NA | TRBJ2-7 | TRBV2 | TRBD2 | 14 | TGTGCCAGCGGGGGACTAGAGCGGGACTACGAGCAGTACTTC | CASGGLERDYEQYF
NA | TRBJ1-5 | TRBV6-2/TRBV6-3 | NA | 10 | TGTGCCAGAGGGGACGGGCCCCAGCATTTT | CARGDGPQHF
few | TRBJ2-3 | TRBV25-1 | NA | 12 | TGTGCCAGCTCCGACAGAACAGATACGCAGTATTTT | CASSDRTDTQYF
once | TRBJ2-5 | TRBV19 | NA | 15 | TGTGCCAGTAGTCCTGGGTGGGACATGCAAGAGACCCAGTACTTC | CASSPGWDMQETQYF
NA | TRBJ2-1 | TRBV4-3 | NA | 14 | TGCGCCAGCAGCCAAGATGCGTCTAGTACTGAGCAGTTCTTC | CASSQDASSTEQFF
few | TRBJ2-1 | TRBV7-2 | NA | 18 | TGTGCCAGCAGCTTCAGAGGCGGGTCTCGCGGCTTCTCCAATGAGCAGTTCTTC | CASSFRGGSRGFSNEQFF
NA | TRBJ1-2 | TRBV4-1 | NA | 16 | TGCGCCAGCAGCCAAGATCCGACCAGGGTGATATATGGCTACACCTTC | CASSQDPTRVIYGYTF
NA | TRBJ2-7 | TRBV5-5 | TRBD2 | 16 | TGTGCCAGCAGCCAGGATCCGGGACTAGCGAGGAACGAGCAGTACTTC | CASSQDPGLARNEQYF
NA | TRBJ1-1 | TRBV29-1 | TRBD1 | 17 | TGCAGCGTCAACGGCAAGTGGGAGACAGGGGAGTACACTGAAGCTTTCTTT | CSVNGKWETGEYTEAFF
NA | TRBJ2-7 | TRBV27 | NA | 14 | TGTGCCAGCAGCGCAGGGGGAGGGACCTACGAGCAGTACTTC | CASSAGGGTYEQYF
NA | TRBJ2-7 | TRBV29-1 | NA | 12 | TGCAGCGCCATCCTCGGAAGCTGCGAGCAGTACTTC | CSAILGSCEQYF
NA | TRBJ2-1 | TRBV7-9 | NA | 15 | TGTGCCAGCAGCCCTGGAGGGGTGGCCTACAATGAGCAGTTCTTC | CASSPGGVAYNEQFF
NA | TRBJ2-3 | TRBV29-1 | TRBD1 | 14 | TGCAGCGTCACGTGGACAGGAAACACAGATACGCAGTATTTT | CSVTWTGNTDTQYF
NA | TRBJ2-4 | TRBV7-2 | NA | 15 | TGTGCCAGCAGCCTAGGGGGGGCGACCAAAAACATTCAGTACTTC | CASSLGGATKNIQYF
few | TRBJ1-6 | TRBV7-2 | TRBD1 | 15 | TGTGCCAGCAGCCCCCCGACAGGGAGCAATTCACCCCTCCACTTT | CASSPPTGSNSPLHF
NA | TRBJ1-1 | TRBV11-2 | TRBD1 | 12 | TGTGCCCACAGGGGGCGAGGGACTGAAGCTTTCTTT | CAHRGRGTEAFF
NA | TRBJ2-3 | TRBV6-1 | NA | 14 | TGTGCCAGCAGTGATGGTAGCCTCACAGATACGCAGTATTTT | CASSDGSLTDTQYF
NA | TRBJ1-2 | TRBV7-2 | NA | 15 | TGTGCCAGCAGCTTAATAACACGAGCTAACTATGGCTACACCTTC | CASSLITRANYGYTF
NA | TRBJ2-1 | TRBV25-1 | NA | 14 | TGTGCCAGCCCTAGACAAGCCACCTACAATGAGCAGTTCTTC | CASPRQATYNEQFF
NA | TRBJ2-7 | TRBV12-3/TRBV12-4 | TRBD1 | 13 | TGTGCCACTGGACAGGCACATTACAATGAGCAGTACTTC | CATGQAHYNEQYF
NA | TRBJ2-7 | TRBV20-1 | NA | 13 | TGCAGTGCTAGAACAGTTGGAAAGGACGAGCAGTACTTC | CSARTVGKDEQYF
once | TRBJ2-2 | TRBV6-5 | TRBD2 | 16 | TGTGCCAGCAGTTACTCGAACGCGGGAGACACCGGGGAGCTGTTTTTT | CASSYSNAGDTGELFF
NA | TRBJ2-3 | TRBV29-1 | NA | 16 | TGCAGCGTTGTACCACTCCTAGGAGGGGGCACAGATACGCAGTATTTT | CSVVPLLGGGTDTQYF
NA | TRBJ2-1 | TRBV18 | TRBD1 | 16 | TGTGCCAGCTCACCGATGGGGACAGACTATTACAATGAGCAGTTCTTC | CASSPMGTDYYNEQFF
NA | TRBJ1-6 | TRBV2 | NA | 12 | TGTGCCAGCAGACAGTTCAATTCACCCCTCCACTTT | CASRQFNSPLHF
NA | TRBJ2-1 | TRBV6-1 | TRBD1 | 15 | TGTGCCAGCAGAGCCGGGACAGGGATATACAATGAGCAGTTCTTC | CASRAGTGIYNEQFF